This TCR beta chain is from a study of regulatory T cells in long-lasting Graves disease. Study-level points and caveats: Segments TRBV28, TRBJ1-2 and TRBJ2-5 showed preferential usage in persistent disease. TCR diversity in persistent Graves' patients was below that of newly diagnosed ones. Thyroid tissue went unexamined; only peripheral blood was analyzed.

This clonotype was counted many times. The antigen is unknown. iRepertoire HTBI primers and Arm-PCR of CDR3 regions built TCR beta libraries. TCRdb recomputed calls from the multiplex PCR reads with MiXCR, one row per CDR3 protein. This sample has about 310,000 distinct CDR3 sequences; 15% to 20% occur once, and the top ten carry approximately 35%. V lost 6 bases and J 4 bases, leaving 15 bases between the germline ends. Looked up from germline, CDR1 is MNHEY and CDR2 is SVGEGT. The CDR3 is 14 amino acids. Time point here: newly diagnosed GD, antithyroid drugs for less than 3 months. TCR sequences were obtained from RNA taken from PBMCs. An endocrinology department in Xi'an, China, recruited the patients.

J is TRBJ2-5 and V is TRBV6-2 or TRBV6-3, with a tentative D call TRBD1 (6 bases). This sequence originates from a female donor with Graves disease. The input for sequencing was peripheral blood mononuclear cells (PBMCs), taken at new diagnosis, from a patient treated with antithyroid drugs. CDR3 loop: CASSTQGFLETQYF. The CDR3 DNA is TGTGCCAGCAGCACCCAGGGGTTTTTAGAGACCCAGTACTTC.